This section outlines one T cell receptor beta chain sequence together with its context. What it binds is unknown. The CDR3 covers 15 residues. Trimming removed 5 bases from V and 8 bases from J; junction bases left unmatched: 11. Per germline, CDR1 SGHTA and CDR2 FQGNSA. This sample is part of a study of shared clonotypes between healthy human individuals. The study's findings and limits: It was the non-shared clonotypes that had lower generation probabilities than clonotypes shared by all four donors.

All of the donors resided in Nashville, Tennessee, and each was a Caucasian adult. Sequencing used immunoSEQ multiplex PCR; TCRdb keeps in-frame clones, though not all of them. The sample carries approximately 1,500,000 clones, 95% to 99% recorded once. The sequence was obtained from a man aged 25-45 years in good health. Sequenced sample: naive CD4+ T cells sorted from blood. Subset specified: CD45RA+ positively selected. The chain uses TRBV7-2 and TRBJ1-4; TRBD1 matches 7 bases. CDR3 residues: CASSPRQGLGEKLFF. In nucleotides, the CDR3 is TGTGCCAGCAGCCCGAGACAGGGCCTCGGGGAAAAACTGTTTTTT. The full variable domain, rest sourced from reference TRBV7-2 and TRBJ1-4, is GAGVSQSPSNKVTEKGKDVELRCDPISGHTALYWYRQSLGQGLEFLIYFQGNSAPDKSGLPSDRFSAERTGGSVSTLTIQRTQQEDSAVYLCASSPRQGLGEKLFFGSGTQLSVL.